This T cell receptor (beta chain) comes out of a study of CD8+CD57+ T cells in acquired aplastic anemia. Study-level information: Mean yield of DNA from sorted CD4+ and CD8+ cells was 3 to 3.5 ug.

Overall study results and limits: There were 25 to 35 CD8+ CDR3 sequences that occurred in both patients and controls.

CDR1 and CDR2 from the germline V gene are SNHLY and FYNNEI. CDR3 length: 13 residues. V was pared by 7 bases and J by 6 bases, with 2 bases of the junction left unmatched. According to the study, genomic DNA was the template for TCR beta VDJ and CDR3 profiling. TCRdb independently ran MiXCR on the reads; one entry per CDR3 protein. The sample lists 190,000 or so distinct CDR3 sequences, less than 50% occurring once. In regard to this clonotype: What it binds is unknown.

Patients sequenced had flow cytometry evidence of CD8+CD57+ cell expansion. Among the patients, all had severe acquired aplastic anemia. Patient blood was sampled before any therapy had been received. The source material was sorted CD4+, CD8+, or CD8+CD57+ T cells (not recorded which) from PBMCs. The genes are TRBV2 and TRBJ2-2; 10 nucleotides match TRBD1. The receptor's source is a human donor with aplastic anemia. The CDR3 region is CASKGTGAGELFF. The CDR3 coding sequence is TGTGCCAGCAAAGGGACAGGGGCCGGGGAGCTGTTTTTT.